A selection of T cell receptor beta chains follows, all from one sample in a study of shared clonotypes between healthy human individuals. Sequencing used immunoSEQ multiplex PCR; TCRdb keeps in-frame clones, though not all of them. The table shows approximately 2,000,000 clones, with just under 95% occurring only once. The specimen sequenced was naive CD4+ T cells from PBMCs. These receptors were collected from a man between 18 and 35 years old in good health. Some clones in this sample may be carry-over from other donors' samples. The CDR3 runs from the conserved cysteine through the conserved F or W. The order of the fields is D gene, V gene, clone size, J gene, CDR3 protein, CDR3 DNA. The D gene is left open where the match is weak. Clone size is stated in some rows and not others, as once, few, many or a class when expanded.

D gene: NA; V gene: TRBV30; clone size: NA; J gene: TRBJ2-7; CDR3 protein: CAWSPGLQTYEQYF; CDR3 DNA: TGTGCCTGGAGTCCCGGGCTCCAGACCTACGAGCAGTACTTC
D gene: NA; V gene: TRBV2; clone size: NA; J gene: TRBJ2-7; CDR3 protein: CASGALSETPYEQYF; CDR3 DNA: TGTGCCAGCGGGGCTCTGAGCGAGACCCCCTACGAGCAGTACTTC
D gene: TRBD2; V gene: TRBV19; clone size: NA; J gene: TRBJ2-1; CDR3 protein: CASSGIAGGSGEQFF; CDR3 DNA: TGTGCCAGTTCTGGAATAGCGGGAGGTTCGGGTGAGCAGTTCTTC
D gene: TRBD1; V gene: TRBV10-3; clone size: NA; J gene: TRBJ2-2; CDR3 protein: CAIRRDRDPGELFF; CDR3 DNA: TGTGCCATCAGGAGGGACAGGGACCCCGGGGAGCTGTTTTTT
D gene: TRBD2; V gene: TRBV28; clone size: NA; J gene: TRBJ2-1; CDR3 protein: CASTLSGREGPREQFF; CDR3 DNA: TGTGCCAGCACCTTGAGTGGGCGGGAGGGCCCCCGGGAGCAGTTCTTC
D gene: NA; V gene: TRBV6-5; clone size: NA; J gene: TRBJ1-2; CDR3 protein: CASSYSTGLSYGYTF; CDR3 DNA: TGTGCCAGCAGTTACTCTACTGGTCTTAGCTATGGCTACACCTTC
D gene: NA; V gene: TRBV2; clone size: NA; J gene: TRBJ1-2; CDR3 protein: CASSPDGYTF; CDR3 DNA: TGTGCCAGCAGCCCAGATGGCTACACCTTC
D gene: NA; V gene: TRBV30; clone size: NA; J gene: TRBJ2-5; CDR3 protein: CAQDPERGTQYF; CDR3 DNA: TGTGCCCAGGATCCAGAGAGAGGGACCCAGTACTTC
D gene: NA; V gene: TRBV5-4; clone size: NA; J gene: TRBJ1-4; CDR3 protein: CASSLKQGLNEKLFF; CDR3 DNA: TGTGCCAGCAGCTTAAAACAGGGATTGAATGAAAAACTGTTTTTT
D gene: NA; V gene: TRBV2; clone size: NA; J gene: TRBJ2-3; CDR3 protein: CASKISGSTDTQYF; CDR3 DNA: TGTGCCAGCAAAATAAGCGGGTCCACAGATACGCAGTATTTT
D gene: TRBD1; V gene: TRBV18; clone size: once; J gene: TRBJ1-2; CDR3 protein: CASSPDRVDYGYTF; CDR3 DNA: TGTGCCAGCTCACCAGACAGGGTAGACTATGGCTACACCTTC
D gene: NA; V gene: TRBV21-1; clone size: NA; J gene: TRBJ1-1; CDR3 protein: CASSLRDSLAFF; CDR3 DNA: TGTGCCAGCAGCCTCCGGGACAGTTTGGCTTTCTTT